The 9 T cell receptor beta chains below all came from one sample that was sequenced in a study of monozygotic twins with inflammatory bowel disease. TCRdb reprocessed the 5' RACE reads, with one entry per CDR3 protein and no DNA. In all, the sample yields fewer than 550,000 distinct CDR3 sequences. Sequencing input: blood. Source of these receptors: a human donor with ulcerative colitis or Crohn's disease, or a healthy co-twin of an affected twin (not recorded which).

The chain recombines TRBV20-1 with TRBJ1-5; the D call of TRBD1 rests on TCRdb alone, since no DNA is present to check it. Looked up from germline, CDR1 is DFQATT and CDR2 is SNEGSKA (reference sequence). The CDR3 loop spans 13 amino acids. The CDR3 here is CSADGTDNQPQHF.

Here the CDR3 reads CASSSTGTSGGGETQYF. The chain uses TRBV5-1 and TRBJ2-5; with no DNA, the TCRdb D assignment of TRBD2 cannot be verified. The CDR3 totals 17 residues. Germline-derived CDR1 and CDR2 are SGHRS and YFSETQ.

The J gene is TRBJ1-1, the V gene TRBV4-1. The length of the CDR3 is 14 residues. Per the germline V gene, CDR1 is MGHRA and CDR2 is YSYEKL. The CDR3 protein is CASSQDTMGTEAFF.

The V and J genes are TRBV20-1 and TRBJ2-5; as DNA is missing, the TRBD2 call by TCRdb cannot be tested. Looked up from germline, CDR1 is DFQATT and CDR2 is SNEGSKA (reference sequence). This CDR3 contains 15 residues. CDR3: CSAPITGTNQETQYF.

V usage is TRBV20-1 and J usage is TRBJ1-6; the D gene TCRdb calls, TRBD1, cannot be checked with no DNA. The CDR3 runs to 15 residues. The germline gives CDR1 DFQATT, CDR2 SNEGSKA (reference sequence). CDR3 protein: CSARSQGMNNSPLHF.

The V gene is TRBV6-5, the J gene TRBJ1-2; TCRdb's D call, TRBD1, is unchecked because there is no DNA. The CDR3 spans 18 residues. The germline V gene has CDR1 MNHEY and CDR2 SVGAGI. CDR3 sequence reads: CASSYLSPVQVGRGGYTF.

V is TRBV11-2 and J is TRBJ2-2; the TRBD2 assignment by TCRdb is unverifiable without DNA. The V gene's germline CDR1 is SGHAT and CDR2 FQNNGV. The CDR3 has 15 residues. The CDR3 loop is CASSSSGSVTGELFF.

This sequence joins TRBV7-9 and TRBJ2-7; no DNA is available, so the TRBD1 call from TCRdb remains unchecked. The CDR3 consists of 17 residues. Germline assignment: CDR1 SEHNR and CDR2 FQNEAQ (reference sequence). This chain's CDR3 is CASSSLWGRGSTYEQYF.

V gene TRBV7-9 combines with J gene TRBJ2-2; the TCRdb call, TRBD2, lacks DNA for checking. Germline V gene lookup returns CDR1 SEHNR and CDR2 FQNEAQ (reference sequence). The CDR3 runs 17 residues. The CDR3 reads CASSYLAGGIRTGELFF.